This TCR beta chain was recorded in a study of shared clonotypes between healthy human individuals (dated by TCRdb to 2018 to 2021). At the level of the whole study: A couple of women and a few men aged 18 to 49 years were included in the cohort. Per donor, three plates each were used for CD4 naive and CD4 memory, two for CD8 naive, and one for CD8 memory. To estimate repertoire size and how much clonotype sharing occurs between individuals, the study deeply sequenced the blood TCR repertoires of roughly 5 healthy adults. To increase sequencing depth and limit assay-specific biases, different laboratories used diverse techniques to prepare libraries and sequence TCR repertoires. Each donor's leukapheresis produced roughly between roughly 0.85 and 10 billion PBMCs. Study-wide findings and limitations: Pairwise subsampling indicated that sequencing depth was expected to affect the degree of clonotype sharing among donors. About 5% of naive CD4, 3.5% of naive CD8, 2.3% of memory CD4, and 0.4% of memory CD8 clonotypes were shared across several donors. Naive subsets generally had larger estimated clonotype richness than memory subsets. Compared with non-shared clonotypes, the clonotypes found in all four sorted-subset donors had higher generation probabilities. The genetic and exposure-history diversity represented was limited by the small number of donors. Even with the large sequencing depth, rarefaction of the sorted-subset datasets indicated that sequencing was incomplete. Sampling was restricted to blood, and TCR repertoires in tissue are likely to differ from TCR repertoires in blood.

Donors were healthy HIV-negative adults with no recently reported acute infections or vaccinations. Only Caucasian adults living in Nashville, Tennessee, USA were represented among the donors. CD4+ T cells were enriched through magnetic negative selection, after which naive cells were positively selected on CD45RA and the remaining negative fraction served as the memory subset. After blood collection by leukapheresis, PBMCs were isolated using Ficoll-Histopaque density gradient centrifugation and then cryopreserved in the vapor phase of liquid nitrogen. Purity and quantity of every magnetically sorted T cell population were checked by analytical flow cytometry. Each sorted fraction had its genomic DNA isolated and then quantified by UV absorbance on a Nanodrop 2000c. The V and J ends are trimmed by 1 base and 4 bases, leaving 23 bases between them. The CDR3 spans 19 residues, from the cysteine through the phenylalanine. The sequence is cut down to CDR3 DNA, 57 bases in frame from base 1. From the germline V gene (reference sequence), CDR1 is MNHEY and CDR2 is SMNVEV.

A word on this clone: What antigen it recognizes has not been identified. No base-level quality is on record; no much larger clone is a single base apart.

TCR CDR3 regions were amplified from genomic DNA by multiplex PCR using the deep immunoSEQ assay. For each cell subset, the extracted genomic DNA was distributed evenly across all wells of several immunoSEQ 96-well plates, and each plate served as one replicate. For sorted subsets, roughly 190 ng of genomic DNA, equivalent to around 31,000 T cell genomes, went into each replicate PCR. Purified libraries were quantified with a Qubit 3.0 fluorometer, sized on a Bioanalyzer 2100, and re-quantified with the KAPA Library Quantification kit. Every immunoSEQ 96-well plate was sequenced on a separate single-read 150-cycle Illumina NextSeq 550 flow cell. Per the original workflow: The immunoSEQ output contained only junctional sequences without quality scores, so filtering could not match that applied to full-length reads. To assign V/J genes and CDR3, sequences were annotated against IMGT germline references using PyIR, a Python wrapper for IgBLAST v1.9. Reads were removed for weak V/J assignments (E-value above 1e-6), missing CDR3, stop codons, out-of-frame junctions, or ambiguous translated residues. V3J clonotypes were defined as sequences sharing the same inferred V gene, J gene, and CDR3 amino acid sequence. To compute the percentage overlap between repertoires, the number of shared unique clonotypes was divided by the size of the smaller repertoire. RTK rarefaction, the Chao1 estimator, and Recon v2.1 estimates of unobserved clonotypes were used to assess repertoire richness. Generation probabilities were computed with OLGA for all TCRbeta clonotypes obtained by the gDNA method from a few donors. TCRdb limited this immuneACCESS table to in-frame rearrangements with V and J called. A share of clones is missing; checked studies link under half to unresolved V genes, and the rest is unexplained. V, J and clone size are those of that table, while D and trimming were read from the DNA. The sample table holds some 2,100,000 clones, of which 90% to 97% were seen once. The ten largest clonotypes hold approximately 0.13% of the sample.

Sequenced: naive CD4+ T cells sorted from blood. The intended sense of this specimen's cell subset or site label: CD45RA+ positively selected. The receptor was derived from a man between 18 and 29 years old in good health. The V gene is TRBV27 and the J gene is TRBJ1-5, with a tentative D gene TRBD1 over 5 matching bases. The nucleotide sequence is TGTGCCAGCAGTTTATACCCAAAAACCGGGACTCCCGTAAATCAGCCCCAGCATTTT. This yields the protein CASSLYPKTGTPVNQPQHF.